This entry is about one T cell receptor beta chain. Its antigen is currently unknown. This CDR3 has 14 residues. Germline values: CDR1 SQVTM, CDR2 ANQGSEA. V was pared by 6 bases and J by 4 bases, with 6 bases of the junction left unmatched. The entry originates in a study of beta chain features in type 1 diabetes. General study results and limits: An over-representation of cells with high TCR expression could result from cDNA sequencing. Whether TCRB rearrangement is influenced by HLA type went unresolved here. Within the patient group, naive, central memory and Treg TCRB repertoires appeared more similar to each other than within healthy donors. For type 1 diabetes patients, VDJ junctions showed fewer insertions and more deletions.

Expressed TCRB transcripts were sequenced because the entire RNA isolate underwent reverse transcription. TCRdb's table, derived via immunoSEQ multiplex PCR, lists solely in-frame clones and lacks some. The data contain about 260,000 clones, roughly 70% of them singletons. The sequencing sample was made of naive CD4+ T cells from blood. The J gene is TRBJ2-4, the V gene TRBV29-1; 10 nucleotides align to TRBD1. The source is a young man in good health. CDR3 region: CSVGDRGHKNIQYF. CDR3 nucleotide sequence: TGCAGCGTCGGTGACAGGGGGCATAAAAACATTCAGTACTTC.